This T cell receptor (beta chain) originates from a study of CD8+ T cells in alopecia areata. After isolation, RNA underwent reverse transcription to generate cDNA as the sequencing template. Sequencing was performed with immunoSEQ multiplex PCR; in TCRdb, only in-frame clones are kept and a portion is missing. The data contain 6,500 to 7,500 clones, about 65% of them seen just once; the ten biggest clones take up about 17%. On this clone itself: Antigen specificity is unknown. The same CDR3 is also encoded by other DNA sequences in this sample.

Findings and limits, study-wide: It was lesional scalp, especially alopecia totalis/universalis, that showed higher clonality than normal scalp.

Lesional scalp punch biopsies and peripheral blood were collected from alopecia areata patients. CDR1 is SGHNT and CDR2 is YYREEE in the germline V gene (reference sequence). CDR3 length: 17 residues. Trimming cost V 5 bases and J 0 bases; bases outside gene matches: 10. The sequence was collected from a human donor with alopecia areata. The V and J genes are TRBV5-4 and TRBJ2-1; TRBD2 agrees at 8 bases. The sequencing used skin, collected at week 0. Here the CDR3 DNA reads TGTGCCAGCAGACGCACGACTAGCGCTAGCTCCTACAATGAGCAGTTCTTC. Translating gives CASRRTTSASSYNEQFF.